This T cell receptor beta chain was recovered during a study of chemoradiotherapy in HPV16-positive cancers. Profiling relied on immunoSEQ multiplex PCR, and the TCRdb table lists in-frame clones only, not all of them. The sample has about 33,000 clones, 86% seen once; the top ten hold 2.1%. Repeated repertoire sampling spanned the course of chemoradiotherapy. CDR1 and CDR2 (germline): SGHRS, YFSETQ. The trim removed 4 bases at V and 4 bases at J, leaving 10 bases unmatched. The CDR3 sequence is 16 residues long. Note on this clone: What it binds is unknown.

Study-level results: For HPV16-positive patients, expanding HPV-responsive T cells associated with longer recurrence-free survival. The functional HPV-specific definition rests on just a couple of HPV16-positive patients. Non-HPV-specific T cells did not expand in tumors during treatment, whereas candidate HPV-specific clones and E7-related motifs did.

The sequence derives from a human donor with HPV-associated anogenital cancer. Sequenced material: blood, taken from a patient who underwent chemoradiotherapy. This chain links TRBV5-1 with TRBJ1-1; 10 positions match TRBD1. The CDR3 DNA reads TGCGCCAGCAGCGGGACAGGGGACGGCGTGGGCACTGAAGCTTTCTTT. It encodes CASSGTGDGVGTEAFF.